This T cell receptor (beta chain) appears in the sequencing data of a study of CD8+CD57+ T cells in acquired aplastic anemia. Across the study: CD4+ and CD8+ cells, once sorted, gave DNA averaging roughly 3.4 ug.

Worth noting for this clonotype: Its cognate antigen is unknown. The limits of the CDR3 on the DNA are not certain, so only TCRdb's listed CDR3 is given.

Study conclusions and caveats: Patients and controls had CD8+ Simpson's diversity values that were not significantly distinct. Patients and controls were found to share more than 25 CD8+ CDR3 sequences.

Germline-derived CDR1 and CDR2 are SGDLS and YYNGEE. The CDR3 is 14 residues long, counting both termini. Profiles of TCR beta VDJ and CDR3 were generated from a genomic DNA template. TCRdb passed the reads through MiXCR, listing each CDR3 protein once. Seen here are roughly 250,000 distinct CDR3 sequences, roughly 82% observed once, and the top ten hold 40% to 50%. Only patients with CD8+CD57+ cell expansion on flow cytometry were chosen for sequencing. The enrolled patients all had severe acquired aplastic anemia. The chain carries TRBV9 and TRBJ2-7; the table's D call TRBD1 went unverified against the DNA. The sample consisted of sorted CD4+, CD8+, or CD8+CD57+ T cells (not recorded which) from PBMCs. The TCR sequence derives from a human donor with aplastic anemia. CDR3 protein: CASSVGLGTTDPHF.